The 26 T cell receptor beta chains below were found in one sample sequenced in a study of blood T cell repertoires in COVID-19. Clones were sequenced by immunoSEQ multiplex PCR, and TCRdb holds only the in-frame ones, with some missing. The table lists tens of thousands of clones, more than 60% of them singletons. Sequencing was carried out using peripheral blood. The receptors were sampled from a human donor in a cohort sampled during active COVID-19.

The rearrangement uses TRBV3-1 (or the pseudogene TRBV3-2) and TRBJ1-4, with TRBD1 matching over 8 bases. J gave up 3 bases and V 2 bases, and 5 bases lay outside the gene matches. Per germline, CDR1 LGHDT and CDR2 YNNKEL (reference sequence). The CDR3 contains 16 residues. The CDR3 sequence: CASSQFTGGANEKLFF. The DNA for the CDR3 is TGTGCCAGCAGCCAATTCACAGGGGGAGCTAATGAAAAACTGTTTTTT.

DNA of the CDR3: TGTGCCAGCAGCCAAGATAAGACTAGCGCTTGGGGCACAGATACGCAGTATTTT. Translating gives CASSQDKTSAWGTDTQYF. The rearrangement links TRBV3-1 (or the pseudogene TRBV3-2) to TRBJ2-3, with 8 positions matching TRBD2. CDR1 is LGHDT and CDR2 is YNNKEL in the germline V gene (reference sequence). The CDR3 is 18 amino acids. V lost 0 bases and J lost 1; bases outside the gene matches: 9.

The CDR3 loop is CASSLAAGLGEQYF. CDR3 sequence (DNA): TGCGCCAGCAGCTTGGCCGCGGGCCTCGGCGAGCAGTACTTC. The chain recombines TRBV5-1 with TRBJ2-7; maybe TRBD2 (5 bases). This CDR3 has 14 amino acids. With 0 bases removed from V and 6 bases from J, the gap between germline ends came to 13 bases. In germline, CDR1 is SGHRS, CDR2 YFSETQ.

A remark on this clone: The same CDR3 arises from other DNA sequences in this sample as well. This sequence joins TRBV2 and TRBJ1-2; weak D call: TRBD1 (5 bases). Germline V gene lookup returns CDR1 SNHLY and CDR2 FYNNEI. The CDR3 sequence is 15 residues long. Trimming took 6 bases from V and 4 from J, leaving 18 bases between them. This CDR3 is CASRGGLVQGYGYTF. The CDR3 nucleotides are TGTGCCAGCAGGGGGGGTCTTGTGCAGGGCTATGGCTACACCTTC.

This clone occurred a few times. The chain has TRBV6-5 and TRBJ1-4; tentatively, D is TRBD1 (5 bases). The length of the CDR3 is 15 residues. CDR1 is MNHEY and CDR2 is SVGAGI in the germline V gene. Trimming cost V 8 bases and J 0 bases, with 13 bases left between them. The CDR3 region is CASGTGPPTNEKLFF. The DNA for the CDR3 is TGTGCCAGCGGTACAGGACCTCCAACTAATGAAAAACTGTTTTTT.

The chain carries TRBV5-1 and TRBJ1-1; a possible D gene is TRBD1 (6 bases). From germline, CDR1 is SGHRS and CDR2 YFSETQ. V was clipped by 3 bases and J by 6 bases, with 12 bases between them. The CDR3 has 13 residues. The CDR3 sequence is CASSWGGDAEAFF. In nucleotides, the CDR3 is TGCGCCAGCAGCTGGGGGGGCGACGCTGAAGCTTTCTTT. Drawing the rest from reference TRBV5-1 and TRBJ1-1, the complete variable domain is KAGVTQTPRYLIKTRGQQVTLSCSPISGHRSVSWYQQTPGQGLQFLFEYFSETQRNKGNFPGRFSGRQFSNSRSEMNVSTLELGDSALYLCASSWGGDAEAFFGQGTRLTVV.

This clone was seen a few times. At the DNA level, this CDR3 is encoded by other sequences in the same sample as well. The rearrangement uses TRBV6-5 and TRBJ1-1, with D perhaps TRBD1 (5 bases). This CDR3 has 14 residues. Germline V CDR1 and CDR2: MNHEY, SVGAGI. Trimming stripped 2 bases from V and 4 bases from J, with 11 bases between. For the CDR3, the DNA is TGTGCCAGCAGTTACGGGGGAGGCGGCACTGAAGCTTTCTTT. This translates into CASSYGGGGTEAFF.

V usage is TRBV2 and J usage is TRBJ2-7; 8 nucleotides line up with TRBD2. CDR3 length equals 14 residues. V shed 3 bases and J 4 bases; nucleotides not matched to a gene: 5. Germline CDR1 and CDR2: SNHLY and FYNNEI. The CDR3 reads CASSDHGGGYEQYF. The CDR3 region has the DNA TGTGCCAGCAGTGATCACGGCGGGGGGTACGAGCAGTACTTC.

The chain combines TRBV11-3 with TRBJ2-7; weak D call: TRBD2 (5 bases). Deletions cut 4 bases from V and 3 bases from J, with 13 bases between. The CDR3 has 14 residues. Germline assignment: CDR1 SGHNT and CDR2 YENEEA. The CDR3 region has the DNA TGTGCCAGCAGCTATCCGGGAACTAGCTACGAGCAGTACTTC. The encoded protein is CASSYPGTSYEQYF. Together with reference TRBV11-3 and TRBJ2-7, the CDR3 gives the full variable domain: EAGVVQSPRYKIIEKKQPVAFWCNPISGHNTLYWYLQNLGQGPELLIRYENEEAVDDSQLPKDRFSAERLKGVDSTLKIQPAELGDSAVYLCASSYPGTSYEQYFGPGTRLTVT.

This chain links TRBV6-6 with TRBJ2-7, with D possibly matching TRBD1 (6 bases). Germline V gene lookup returns CDR1 MNHNY and CDR2 SVGAGI (reference sequence). CDR3 length: 15 residues. V was trimmed by 5 bases and J by 6 bases, leaving 20 bases between them. CDR3 coding DNA: TGTGCCAGCAGTCTAACCGGGACAAGGACCGGCGAGCAGTACTTC. Protein sequence: CASSLTGTRTGEQYF.

J is TRBJ1-6 and V is TRBV12-3 or TRBV12-4; unclear D gene. The V gene lost 5 bases and the J gene lost 7 bases, with 9 bases spanning the gap. CDR3 length equals 13 residues. The CDR3 here is CASSGDGNSPLHF. The CDR3 DNA sequence: TGTGCCAGCAGTGGAGACGGAAATTCACCCCTCCACTTT.

For the CDR3, the DNA is TGTGCCAGCAGCCAAGTTGGCGGGACAGGGTCTGAAAAACTGTTTTTT. Its translation is CASSQVGGTGSEKLFF. This sequence joins TRBV3-1 (or the pseudogene TRBV3-2) and TRBJ1-4; TRBD1 matches 9 bases. V was clipped by 1 base and J by 7 bases; unmatched bases: 7. Germline CDR1 LGHDT, CDR2 YNNKEL (reference sequence). This CDR3 comprises 16 residues.

The chain employs TRBV2 and TRBJ2-7; 11 nucleotides line up with TRBD2. The germline V gene has CDR1 SNHLY and CDR2 FYNNEI. Trimming took 5 bases from V and 4 from J; bases not matched to a gene: 4. CDR3 length: 14 residues. CDR3 in amino acids: CASSSTSGAYEQYF. The CDR3 bases are TGTGCCAGCAGTTCGACTAGCGGGGCTTACGAGCAGTACTTC. The whole variable domain, remainder taken from reference TRBV2 and TRBJ2-7, is EPEVTQTPSHQVTQMGQEVILRCVPISNHLYFYWYRQILGQKVEFLVSFYNNEISEKSEIFDDQFSVERPDGSNFTLKIRSTKLEDSAMYFCASSSTSGAYEQYFGPGTRLTVT.

For the CDR3, the DNA is TGTGCCAGCAGTGATGGTAGCTATGGCTACACCTTC. Protein sequence: CASSDGSYGYTF. The V and J genes are TRBV6-1 and TRBJ1-2; D is uncertain. There are 12 residues in the CDR3. The V gene's germline CDR1 is MNHNS and CDR2 SASEGT. Between the trimmed V and J ends, which lost 3 bases and 4 bases, there was a span of 6 bases.

This clone was counted once. The chain uses TRBV18 and TRBJ1-5, with a tentative D call TRBD1 (6 bases). Per germline, CDR1 KGHSH and CDR2 LQKENI. CDR3 length: 14 residues. V lost 3 bases to trimming and J lost 4 bases, with 10 bases between them. The CDR3 sequence is CASSPLDSNQPQHF. CDR3 DNA sequence: TGTGCCAGCTCACCCCTGGACAGTAATCAGCCCCAGCATTTT.

This sequence joins TRBV21-1 and TRBJ2-7; TRBD2, the table's D call, lacks a check against the DNA. TRBV21-1 is a listed pseudogene. CDR3 size: 15 residues. The CDR3: CASSKERAADGGQYF. DNA of the CDR3: TGTGCCAGCAGCAAAGAACGGGCGGCCGACGGGGGGCAGTACTTC.

V gene TRBV7-6 combines with J gene TRBJ2-7, with D possibly being TRBD1 (6 bases). This CDR3 spans 17 amino acids. Germline-derived CDR1 and CDR2 are SGHVS and FNYEAQ. V lost 2 bases to trimming and J lost 0 bases, with 17 bases between them. In DNA, the CDR3 is TGTGCCAGCAGCTTAACCGACTGGCAGGGGAGCTCCTACGAGCAGTACTTC. Protein sequence: CASSLTDWQGSSYEQYF.

The rearrangement uses TRBV20-1 and TRBJ2-5, with a possible D match to TRBD2 (6 bases). The CDR3 loop spans 10 amino acids. Germline CDR1 is DFQATT and CDR2 is SNEGSKA (reference sequence). Written as DNA, the CDR3 is TGCGGCGGGGCGGGGGAGACCCAGTACTTC. Translated, it gives CGGAGETQYF.

V is TRBV7-9 and J is TRBJ1-2; D is perhaps TRBD1 (5 bases). This CDR3 has 16 residues. V was trimmed by 5 bases and J by 1 base, leaving 17 bases between them. CDR1 SEHNR and CDR2 FQNEAQ come from the germline V gene (reference sequence). The CDR3 is CASSTGGARINYGYTF. CDR3 sequence (DNA): TGTGCCAGCAGCACGGGCGGGGCGCGAATTAACTATGGCTACACCTTC. Full variable domain (outside the CDR3, taken from reference TRBV7-9 and TRBJ1-2): DTGVSQNPRHKITKRGQNVTFRCDPISEHNRLYWYRQTLGQGPEFLTYFQNEAQLEKSRLLSDRFSAERPKGSFSTLEIQRTEQGDSAMYLCASSTGGARINYGYTFGSGTRLTVV.

The rearrangement uses TRBV28 and TRBJ1-2, with D possibly TRBD1 on 5 matching bases. The CDR3 runs to 15 residues. CDR1 and CDR2 from the germline V gene are MDHEN and SYDVKM. V lost 1 base and J lost 6, with 15 bases in between. DNA of the CDR3: TGTGCCAGCAGTTTATCTCTGGGGCTCGTCGATGGCTACACCTTC. Protein: CASSLSLGLVDGYTF.

The chain combines TRBV11-3 with TRBJ2-7, with 11 bases fitting TRBD1. Germline CDR1 and CDR2: SGHNT and YENEEA. The CDR3 spans 14 residues. V dropped 5 bases and J dropped 6; count of bases not matched to a gene: 6. As DNA, the CDR3 is TGTGCCAGCAGCGCCCGGGACAGGGGGAGCGAGCAGTACTTC. It yields the protein CASSARDRGSEQYF. Using reference TRBV11-3 and TRBJ2-7 for the parts outside the CDR3, the full variable domain is EAGVVQSPRYKIIEKKQPVAFWCNPISGHNTLYWYLQNLGQGPELLIRYENEEAVDDSQLPKDRFSAERLKGVDSTLKIQPAELGDSAVYLCASSARDRGSEQYFGPGTRLTVT.

The chain combines TRBV19 with TRBJ2-7; 7 positions agree with TRBD1. The germline V gene has CDR1 LNHDA and CDR2 SQIVND (reference sequence). This CDR3 is built from 14 residues. Trimming took 4 bases from V and 1 from J; bases not matched to a gene: 4. In DNA, the CDR3 is TGTGCCAGTAGTACAGGGGGTAGTTCCTACGAGCAGTACTTC. Protein sequence: CASSTGGSSYEQYF.

There are a few counts of this clone. The chain is built from TRBV16 and TRBJ1-3; D unresolved. Germline CDR1 reads KGHSY; CDR2 reads FQNENV. The CDR3 has 13 residues. Trimming removed 0 bases at V and 2 bases at J, with 2 bases between. CDR3 protein: CASSQSAGNTIYF. The CDR3 nucleotides are TGTGCCAGCAGCCAATCCGCTGGAAACACCATATATTTT.

J is TRBJ1-5 and V is TRBV6-4; perhaps TRBD1 as D (5 bases). Germline V gives CDR1 MRHNA, CDR2 SNTAGT. The CDR3 length is 19 residues. V dropped 0 bases and J dropped 2 bases, with 20 bases sitting between them. Written as DNA, the CDR3 is TGTGCCAGCAGTGACTCGGGCGACAGCTCCCCTCGAGGCAATCAGCCCCAGCATTTT. It is translated as CASSDSGDSSPRGNQPQHF.

The V call is TRBV5-1, the J call TRBJ2-7, with TRBD1 matching 7 bases. Unmatched junction bases numbered 5, after V lost 0 bases and J lost 2 bases. The CDR3 is 15 residues long. Germline loops: CDR1 SGHRS, CDR2 YFSETQ. This CDR3 is CASSLGDRDTYEQYF. The CDR3 DNA follows: TGCGCCAGCAGCTTGGGGGACAGAGACACCTACGAGCAGTACTTC.

The DNA of the CDR3 is TGTGCCATCAGTGAAGGGGGTTTCACCGGGGAGCTGTTTTTT. Residues: CAISEGGFTGELFF. V and J are TRBV10-3 and TRBJ2-2; D might be TRBD1 (6 bases). Trimming took 3 bases from V and 4 from J, leaving 9 bases between them. CDR1 and CDR2 (germline): ENHRY, SYGVKD. The CDR3 extends over 14 amino acids.